This TCR beta chain was sequenced during a study of CD8+CD57+ T cells in acquired aplastic anemia. Before being chosen for sequencing, patients had shown CD8+CD57+ cell expansion by flow cytometry. This clonotype was found many times. What it binds is not known. Study conclusions and caveats: Any difference that existed in CD8+ Simpson's diversity between patients and controls was not significant. Overlapping CD8+ CDR3 repertoires of patients and controls contained approximately 29 shared sequences.

Profiling of TCR beta VDJ combinations and CDR3 sequences used genomic DNA as template. TCRdb passed the reads through MiXCR, listing each CDR3 protein once. The sample carries 150,000 to 200,000 distinct CDR3 sequences, around half recorded once. The sequencing input was sorted CD4+, CD8+, or CD8+CD57+ T cells (not recorded which) from PBMCs. The sequence derives from a human donor with aplastic anemia.

For the CDR3, the DNA is TGCGCCAGCAGCGCGACAGGGGGATCTGGGGCCAACGTCCTGACTTTC. Amino acids: CASSATGGSGANVLTF. The chain recombines TRBV4-1 with TRBJ2-6; TRBD1 matches 9 bases. The V segment lost 5 bases and the J segment 1 base; nucleotides outside the gene matches: 3. The CDR3 has 16 amino acids. Germline V lookup: CDR1 MGHRA, CDR2 YSYEKL.